The T cell receptor (beta chain) under discussion was sequenced for a study of OX40 agonist ivuxolimab in advanced cancers. Generated by immunoSEQ multiplex PCR, the TCRdb table keeps only in-frame clones and is missing some. The data show around 40,000 clones, approximately 80% seen once. The input for sequencing was CD4+ or CD8+ T cells sorted from blood, taken in a trial of the OX40 agonist ivuxolimab. This receptor was taken from an adult with an advanced solid tumor such as melanoma, head and neck, liver or kidney cancer.

The chain's CDR3 is CASSQVVGGSYEQYF. In nucleotides, the CDR3 is TGCGCCAGCAGCCAAGTTGTAGGAGGTTCCTACGAGCAGTACTTC. The chain carries TRBV4-1 and TRBJ2-7; D is perhaps TRBD2 (5 bases). V was cut by 1 base and J by 1 base, with 11 bases left in between. CDR3 length: 15 residues. Germline CDR1 and CDR2: MGHRA and YSYEKL.